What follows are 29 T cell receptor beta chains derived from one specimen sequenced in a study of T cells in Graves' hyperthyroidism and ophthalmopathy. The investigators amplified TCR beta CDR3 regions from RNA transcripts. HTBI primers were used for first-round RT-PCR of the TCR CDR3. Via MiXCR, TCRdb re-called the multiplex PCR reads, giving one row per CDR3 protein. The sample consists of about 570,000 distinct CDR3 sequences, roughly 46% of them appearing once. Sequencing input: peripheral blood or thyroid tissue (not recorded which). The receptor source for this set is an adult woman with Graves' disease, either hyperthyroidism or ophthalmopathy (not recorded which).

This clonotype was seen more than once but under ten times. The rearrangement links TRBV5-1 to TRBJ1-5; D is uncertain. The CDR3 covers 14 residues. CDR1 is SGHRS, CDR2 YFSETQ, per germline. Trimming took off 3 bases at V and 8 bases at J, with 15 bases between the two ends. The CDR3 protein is CASSSTGASEPQHF. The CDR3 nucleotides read TGCGCCAGCAGCTCGACGGGTGCGTCCGAGCCCCAGCATTTT.

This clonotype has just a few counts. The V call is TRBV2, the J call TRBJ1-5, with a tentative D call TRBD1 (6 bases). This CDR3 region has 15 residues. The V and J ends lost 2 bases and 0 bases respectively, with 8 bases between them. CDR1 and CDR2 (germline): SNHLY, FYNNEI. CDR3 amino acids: CASSEQGISNQPQHF. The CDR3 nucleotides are TGTGCCAGCAGTGAACAGGGGATTAGCAATCAGCCCCAGCATTTT.

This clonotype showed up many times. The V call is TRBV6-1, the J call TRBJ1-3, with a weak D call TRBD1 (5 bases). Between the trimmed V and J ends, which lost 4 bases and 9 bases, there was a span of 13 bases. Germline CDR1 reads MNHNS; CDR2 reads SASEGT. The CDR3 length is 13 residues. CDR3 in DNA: TGTGCCAGCAGTGTGGCGGGGGAAGGCACCATATATTTT. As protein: CASSVAGEGTIYF.

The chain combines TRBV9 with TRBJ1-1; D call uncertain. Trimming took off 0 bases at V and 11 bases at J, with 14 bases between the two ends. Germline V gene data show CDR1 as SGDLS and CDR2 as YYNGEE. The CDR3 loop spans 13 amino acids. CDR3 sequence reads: CASSVVSHTPAFF. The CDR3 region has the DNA TGTGCCAGCAGCGTAGTGTCCCACACCCCCGCTTTCTTT.

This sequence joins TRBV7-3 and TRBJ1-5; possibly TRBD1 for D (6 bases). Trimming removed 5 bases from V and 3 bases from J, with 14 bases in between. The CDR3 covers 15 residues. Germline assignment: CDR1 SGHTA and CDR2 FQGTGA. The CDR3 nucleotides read TGTGCCAGCAGCGTCTCACAGGGTTTCAATCAGCCCCAGCATTTT. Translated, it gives CASSVSQGFNQPQHF.

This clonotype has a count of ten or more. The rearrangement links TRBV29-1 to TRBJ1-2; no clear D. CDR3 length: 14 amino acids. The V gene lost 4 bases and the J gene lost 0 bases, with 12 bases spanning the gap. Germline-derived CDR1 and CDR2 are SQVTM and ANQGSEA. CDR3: CSVVLQPANYGYTF. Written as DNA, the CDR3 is TGCAGCGTTGTCTTACAGCCAGCTAACTATGGCTACACCTTC.

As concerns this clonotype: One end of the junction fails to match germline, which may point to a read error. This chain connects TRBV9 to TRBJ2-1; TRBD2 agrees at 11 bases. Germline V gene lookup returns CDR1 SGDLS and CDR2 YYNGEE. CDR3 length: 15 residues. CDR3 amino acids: CASSDTGLADNVQFF. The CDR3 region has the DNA TGTGCCAGCAGCGACACGGGACTAGCGGACAATGTGCAGTTCTTC.

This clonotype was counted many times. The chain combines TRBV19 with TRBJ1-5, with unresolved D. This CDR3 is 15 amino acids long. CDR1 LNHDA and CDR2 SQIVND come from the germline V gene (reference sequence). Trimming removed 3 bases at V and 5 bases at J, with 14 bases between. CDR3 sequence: CASSILGRRYQPQHF. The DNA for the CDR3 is TGTGCCAGTAGTATCCTGGGCCGGAGATATCAGCCCCAGCATTTT.

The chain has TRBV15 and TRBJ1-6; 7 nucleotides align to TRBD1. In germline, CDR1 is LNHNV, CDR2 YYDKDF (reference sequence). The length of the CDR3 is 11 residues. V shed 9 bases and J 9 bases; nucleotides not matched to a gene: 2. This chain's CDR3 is CATRQGSPLHF. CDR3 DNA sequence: TGTGCCACTCGACAGGGTTCACCCCTCCACTTT. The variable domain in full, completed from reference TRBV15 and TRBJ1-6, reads DAMVIQNPRYQVTQFGKPVTLSCSQTLNHNVMYWYQQKSSQAPKLLFHYYDKDFNNEADTPDNFQSRRPNTSFCFLDIRSPGLGDTAMYLCATRQGSPLHFGNGTRLTVT.

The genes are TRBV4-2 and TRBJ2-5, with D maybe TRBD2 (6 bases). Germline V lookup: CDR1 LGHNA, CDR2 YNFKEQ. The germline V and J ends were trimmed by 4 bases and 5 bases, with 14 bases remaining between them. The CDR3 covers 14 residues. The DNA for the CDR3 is TGTGCCAGCAGCCGAGAGGCTGGGGGGGAGACCCAGTACTTC. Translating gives CASSREAGGETQYF.

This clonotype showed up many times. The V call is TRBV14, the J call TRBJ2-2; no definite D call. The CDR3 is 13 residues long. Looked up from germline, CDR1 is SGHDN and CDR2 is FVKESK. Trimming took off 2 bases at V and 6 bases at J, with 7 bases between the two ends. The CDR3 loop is CASSQTWAGELFF. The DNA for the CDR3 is TGTGCCAGCAGCCAAACTTGGGCCGGGGAGCTGTTTTTT.

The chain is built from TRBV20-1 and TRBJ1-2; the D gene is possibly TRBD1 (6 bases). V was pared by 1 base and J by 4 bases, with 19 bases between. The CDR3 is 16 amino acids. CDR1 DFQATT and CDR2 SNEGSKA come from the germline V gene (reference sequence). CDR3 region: CSARGQGSRTTYGYTF. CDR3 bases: TGCAGTGCTAGAGGGCAGGGGAGCCGAACCACCTATGGCTACACCTTC.

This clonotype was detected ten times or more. In DNA, the CDR3 is TGTGCCAGCAGCCACTTCCCGAGACAGATAAATGAAAAACTGTTTTTT. Residues: CASSHFPRQINEKLFF. V usage is TRBV14 and J usage is TRBJ1-4, with D maybe TRBD1 (5 bases). The germline V and J ends were trimmed by 3 bases and 5 bases, with 16 bases remaining between them. The V gene's germline CDR1 is SGHDN and CDR2 FVKESK. There are 16 residues in the CDR3. Using reference TRBV14 and TRBJ1-4 for the parts outside the CDR3, the full variable domain is EAGVTQFPSHSVIEKGQTVTLRCDPISGHDNLYWYRRVMGKEIKFLLHFVKESKQDESGMPNNRFLAERTGGTYSTLKVQPAELEDSGVYFCASSHFPRQINEKLFFGSGTQLSVL.

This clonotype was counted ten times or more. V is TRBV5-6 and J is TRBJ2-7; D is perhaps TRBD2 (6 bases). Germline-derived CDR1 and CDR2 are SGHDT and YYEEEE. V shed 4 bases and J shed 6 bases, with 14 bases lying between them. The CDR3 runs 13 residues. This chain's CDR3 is CASSHQLAREQYF. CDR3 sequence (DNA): TGTGCCAGCAGCCACCAACTAGCCCGCGAGCAGTACTTC.

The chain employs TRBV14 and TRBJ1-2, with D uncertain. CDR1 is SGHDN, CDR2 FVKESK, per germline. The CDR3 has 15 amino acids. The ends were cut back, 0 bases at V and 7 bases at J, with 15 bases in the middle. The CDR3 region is CASSQDGWGLGGYTF. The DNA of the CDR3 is TGTGCCAGCAGCCAAGATGGGTGGGGTCTTGGTGGCTACACCTTC.

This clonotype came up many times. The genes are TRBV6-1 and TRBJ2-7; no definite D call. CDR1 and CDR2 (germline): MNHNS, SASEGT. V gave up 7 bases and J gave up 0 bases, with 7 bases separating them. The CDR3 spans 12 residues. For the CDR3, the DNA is TGTGCCAGCACAGTCAGCTCCTACGAGCAGTACTTC. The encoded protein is CASTVSSYEQYF.

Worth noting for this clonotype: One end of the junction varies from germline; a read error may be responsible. For the CDR3, the DNA is TGTGCCAGCCGTGAGGGGATGATGGAGACCCAGTACTTC. Its protein is CASREGMMETQYF. The chain is built from TRBV6-1 and TRBJ2-5; the D gene could be TRBD1 or TRBD2 (5 bases each). This CDR3 comprises 13 residues. Germline V CDR1 and CDR2: MNHNS, SASEGT.

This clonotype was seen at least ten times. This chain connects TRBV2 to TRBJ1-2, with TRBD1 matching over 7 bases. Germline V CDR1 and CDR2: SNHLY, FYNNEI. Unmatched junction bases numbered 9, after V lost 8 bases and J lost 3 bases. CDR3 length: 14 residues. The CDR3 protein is CASGLQGSDYGYTF. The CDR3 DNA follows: TGTGCCAGCGGACTACAGGGGTCGGACTATGGCTACACCTTC.

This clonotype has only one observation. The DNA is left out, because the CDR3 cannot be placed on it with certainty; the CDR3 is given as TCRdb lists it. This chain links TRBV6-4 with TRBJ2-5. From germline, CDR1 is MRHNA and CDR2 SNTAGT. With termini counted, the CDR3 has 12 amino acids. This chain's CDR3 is CACSARGETQYF.

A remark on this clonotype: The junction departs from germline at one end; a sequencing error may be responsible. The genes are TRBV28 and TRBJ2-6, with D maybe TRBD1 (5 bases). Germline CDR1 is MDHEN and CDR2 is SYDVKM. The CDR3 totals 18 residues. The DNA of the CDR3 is TGTGCCAGCAGTCGATTGACCCAGACAAGGGCTGGGGCCAACGCCCTGACTTTC. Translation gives CASSRLTQTRAGANALTF.

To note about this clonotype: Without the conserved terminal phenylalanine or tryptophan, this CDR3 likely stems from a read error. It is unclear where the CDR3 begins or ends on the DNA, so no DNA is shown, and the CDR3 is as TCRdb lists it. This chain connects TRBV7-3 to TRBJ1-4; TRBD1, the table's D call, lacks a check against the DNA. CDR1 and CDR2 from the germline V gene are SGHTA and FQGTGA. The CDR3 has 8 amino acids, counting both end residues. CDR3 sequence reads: CASSLNAP.

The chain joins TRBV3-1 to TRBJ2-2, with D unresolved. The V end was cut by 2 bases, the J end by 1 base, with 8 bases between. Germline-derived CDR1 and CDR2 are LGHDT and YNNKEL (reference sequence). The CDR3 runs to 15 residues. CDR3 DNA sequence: TGTGCCAGCAGCCAATTTTTAGGGAACACCGGGGAGCTGTTTTTT. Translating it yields CASSQFLGNTGELFF.

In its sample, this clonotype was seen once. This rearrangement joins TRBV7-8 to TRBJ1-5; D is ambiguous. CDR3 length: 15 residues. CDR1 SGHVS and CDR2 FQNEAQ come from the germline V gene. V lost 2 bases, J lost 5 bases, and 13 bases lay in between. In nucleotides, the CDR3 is TGTGCCAGCAGCTTATTCGGCAGCCCGGATCAGCCCCAGCATTTT. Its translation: CASSLFGSPDQPQHF.

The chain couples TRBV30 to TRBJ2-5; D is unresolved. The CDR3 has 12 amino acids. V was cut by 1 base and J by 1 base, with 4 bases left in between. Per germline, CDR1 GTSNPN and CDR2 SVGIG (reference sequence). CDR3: CAWSGIQETQYF. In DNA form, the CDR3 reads TGTGCCTGGAGTGGTATCCAAGAGACCCAGTACTTC.

In DNA form, the CDR3 reads TGTGCCAGCAGCTTAGGCGGGAGGGCCAACGTCCTGACTTTC. Its protein product is CASSLGGRANVLTF. J is TRBJ2-6 and V is TRBV7-2; D might be TRBD2 (6 bases). Trimming left V 1 base short and J 5 bases short, with 6 bases between. This CDR3 region has 14 residues. CDR1 and CDR2 (germline): SGHTA, FQGNSA.

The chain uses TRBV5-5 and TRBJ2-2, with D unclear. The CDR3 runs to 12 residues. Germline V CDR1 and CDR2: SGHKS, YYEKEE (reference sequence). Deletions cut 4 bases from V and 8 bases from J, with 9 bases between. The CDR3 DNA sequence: TGTGCCAGCAGCCCCCAGTGGGGGGAGCTGTTTTTT. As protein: CASSPQWGELFF.

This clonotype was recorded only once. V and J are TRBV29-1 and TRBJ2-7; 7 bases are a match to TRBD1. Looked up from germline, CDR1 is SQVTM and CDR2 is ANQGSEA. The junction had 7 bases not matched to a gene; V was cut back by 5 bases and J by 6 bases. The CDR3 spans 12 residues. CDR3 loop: CSVTGAGGEQYF. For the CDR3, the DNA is TGCAGCGTTACAGGGGCCGGCGGCGAGCAGTACTTC.

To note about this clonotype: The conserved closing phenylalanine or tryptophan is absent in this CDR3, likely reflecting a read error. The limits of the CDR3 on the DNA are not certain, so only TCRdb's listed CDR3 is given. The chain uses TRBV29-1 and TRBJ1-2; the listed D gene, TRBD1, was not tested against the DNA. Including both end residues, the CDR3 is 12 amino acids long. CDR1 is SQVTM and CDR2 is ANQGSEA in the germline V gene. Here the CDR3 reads CSVARTGGFAFS.

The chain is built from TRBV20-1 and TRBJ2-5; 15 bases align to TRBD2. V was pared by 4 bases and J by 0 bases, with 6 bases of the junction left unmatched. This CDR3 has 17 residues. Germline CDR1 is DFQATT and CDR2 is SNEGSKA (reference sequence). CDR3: CSAKGLAGGSHQETQYF. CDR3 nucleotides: TGCAGTGCTAAGGGACTAGCGGGAGGTTCACACCAAGAGACCCAGTACTTC.